This is a list of T cell receptor beta chains from one sample in a study of blood T cell repertoires in COVID-19. Sequencing used immunoSEQ multiplex PCR; TCRdb keeps in-frame clones, though not all of them. The sample records about 180,000 clones, around 85% being singletons. Sequences were obtained from peripheral blood. All receptors derive from a man aged 80 or over with COVID-19, enrolled during active disease. CDR3s include the opening cysteine and the closing phenylalanine or tryptophan. D genes are given only for firm matches. For some rows the clone size is stated as once, few or many, or as a class when expanded; others skip it.

TRBV10-3	-	15	-	TRBJ1-5	TGTGCCATCAGTGATGGGCACCCTAGCAATCAGCCCCAGCATTTT	CAISDGHPSNQPQHF
TRBV21-1	-	17	once	TRBJ2-5	TGTGCCAGCAGCAAAGATAGGCACAGGGAGTCCCAAGAGACCCAGTACTTC	CASSKDRHRESQETQYF
TRBV9	-	14	few	TRBJ1-3	TGTGCCAGCAGCGTAGCTATGGCTGGAAACACCATATATTTT	CASSVAMAGNTIYF
TRBV7-3	-	17	-	TRBJ1-2	TGTGCCAGCAGCTTAAGGGAAAAACAGGGTCCTAACTATGGCTACACCTTC	CASSLREKQGPNYGYTF
TRBV7-9	-	13	-	TRBJ1-1	TGTGCCAGCAGCTTGGGAGGTATCACTGAAGCTTTCTTT	CASSLGGITEAFF
TRBV12-5	-	17	-	TRBJ1-3	TGTGCTAGTGGTTTGGTCCCCTCGGCGGGGGTTGGAAACACCATATATTTT	CASGLVPSAGVGNTIYF
TRBV28	-	17	-	TRBJ2-3	TGTGCCAGCAGTTTTCCCCCCGGTCTAGAGAGAGAAAATACGCAGTATTTT	CASSFPPGLERENTQYF
TRBV6-5	-	15	-	TRBJ2-1	TGTGCCAGCAGATTAGGTACTAGGCCAAACAATGAGCAGTTCTTC	CASRLGTRPNNEQFF
TRBV3-1/TRBV3-2	TRBD2	16	-	TRBJ2-2	TGTGCCAGCAGCCAAGGGCTTGCGGGGGGGCCCGGGGAGCTGTTTTTT	CASSQGLAGGPGELFF
TRBV5-6	TRBD1	16	-	TRBJ2-2	TGTGCCAGCGGAACCCTTGGGGACAGGGACACCGGGGAGCTGTTTTTT	CASGTLGDRDTGELFF
TRBV6-5	TRBD1	11	-	TRBJ2-1	TGTGCCAGCAGTACTGACAGGGGCCCGTTCTTC	CASSTDRGPFF
TRBV9	TRBD1	15	-	TRBJ2-3	TGTGCCAGCAGCGTAGGAGGGGGCTGGACAGATACGCAGTATTTT	CASSVGGGWTDTQYF
TRBV6-1	TRBD1	19	once	TRBJ1-6	TGTGCCAGCAGTGAAAAAGGTGACAGGGACGGTTCCTATAATTCACCCCTCCACTTT	CASSEKGDRDGSYNSPLHF
TRBV9	-	13	-	TRBJ1-2	TGTGCCAGCAGCTTCACAGGGCGCGATGGCTACACCTTC	CASSFTGRDGYTF
TRBV5-1	TRBD1	16	-	TRBJ1-5	TGCGCCAGCAGCTTGGCCGGCAGGGGGCCGAATCAGCCCCAGCATTTT	CASSLAGRGPNQPQHF
TRBV5-3	TRBD1	23	-	TRBJ1-5	TGTGCCAGAAGCTTGGCAGGGGACAGGGGGCGCCCAGGTAAGCCCCATAGCAATCAGCCCCAGCATTTT	CARSLAGDRGRPGKPHSNQPQHF
TRBV9	-	13	-	TRBJ1-2	TGTGCCAGCAGCTTCTCAAGCGTCTCCGGCTACACCTTC	CASSFSSVSGYTF
TRBV18	TRBD1	16	-	TRBJ2-2	TGTGCCAGCTCACCACGGGTACAGGGGACCGCCGGGGAGCTGTTTTTT	CASSPRVQGTAGELFF
TRBV7-2	-	13	-	TRBJ2-3	TGTGCCAGCAGCTCACAGAGCACAGATACGCAGTATTTT	CASSSQSTDTQYF
TRBV2	-	14	-	TRBJ1-3	TGTGCCAGCAGTGTTATGAGCTCTGGAAACACCATATATTTT	CASSVMSSGNTIYF
TRBV3-1/TRBV3-2	-	12	-	TRBJ2-7	TGTGCCAGCAGCCCCAACGGGGGTGAGCAGTACTTC	CASSPNGGEQYF
TRBV29-1	-	15	-	TRBJ1-5	TGCAGCGTTGAAGGGGGGCAGGATAGCAATCAGCCCCAGCATTTT	CSVEGGQDSNQPQHF
TRBV5-4	-	15	-	TRBJ1-1	TGTGCCAGCAGCTTGGTTTCAGGTCCGAACACTGAAGCTTTCTTT	CASSLVSGPNTEAFF
TRBV4-3	-	13	-	TRBJ1-2	TGCGCCAGCAGCCAAGATAGGTTGGGCGACTACACCTTC	CASSQDRLGDYTF
TRBV5-8	-	12	-	TRBJ2-7	TGTGCCAGCAGCAATACAGGGAACGAGCAGTACTTC	CASSNTGNEQYF
TRBV19	-	15	-	TRBJ1-2	TGTGCCAGTAGTATTGTGAGGCAGGGCAGCTATGGCTACACCTTC	CASSIVRQGSYGYTF
TRBV28	TRBD1	15	-	TRBJ1-1	TGTGCCAGCAGTCCGAGGGACAGGGGGCTGTCTGAAGCTTTCTTT	CASSPRDRGLSEAFF
TRBV29-1	-	12	-	TRBJ2-7	TGCAGCGTTGGACAGGAACCCTACGAGCAGTACTTC	CSVGQEPYEQYF
TRBV7-9	-	12	-	TRBJ1-6	TGTGCCAGCAGCTTAGAAGTTGCGCCCCTCCACTTT	CASSLEVAPLHF
TRBV9	TRBD1	17	-	TRBJ2-5	TGTGCCAGCAGCCAACACCCGGGACAGGCTAACCAAGAGACCCAGTACTTC	CASSQHPGQANQETQYF
TRBV6-2/TRBV6-3	TRBD1	16	-	TRBJ1-2	TGTGCCAGCAGCTCCGACAGGGGCCGATTATGGTATGGCTACACCTTC	CASSSDRGRLWYGYTF
TRBV28	-	13	-	TRBJ1-4	TGTGCCAGCAGTTTGGACAGCGGTGAAAAACTGTTTTTT	CASSLDSGEKLFF
TRBV5-8	-	18	-	TRBJ2-2	TGTGCCAGCAGCCCGTGGATTGGGGGACAACTTGACACCGGGGAGCTGTTTTTT	CASSPWIGGQLDTGELFF
TRBV18	TRBD1	19	-	TRBJ1-5	TGTGCCAGCTCACGACAACCCGCTATAGGGACAGCTAGCAATCAGCCCCAGCATTTT	CASSRQPAIGTASNQPQHF
TRBV6-5	TRBD1	14	-	TRBJ2-7	TGTGCCAGCAGTCGGACAGGCGGCTCCTACGAGCAGTACTTC	CASSRTGGSYEQYF
TRBV6-5	-	13	-	TRBJ2-7	TGTGCCAGCAGGCTCGACACGTACTACGAGCAGTACTTC	CASRLDTYYEQYF
TRBV19	TRBD1	16	-	TRBJ1-2	TGTGCCAGTAGTACTTCGCCAGGGGGCCTTAGCTATGGCTACACCTTC	CASSTSPGGLSYGYTF
TRBV3-1/TRBV3-2	TRBD2	15	-	TRBJ2-1	TGTGCCAGCAGCCAAGGGACGGGGGGGGACAATGAGCAGTTCTTC	CASSQGTGGDNEQFF
TRBV2	TRBD1	14	-	TRBJ1-4	TGTGCCAGCAGTGAAGTCAGGGGGAACGGAAAACTGTTTTTT	CASSEVRGNGKLFF
TRBV19	TRBD1	19	few	TRBJ1-6	TGTGCCAGTAGTCGGGACAGGGGGCTTTACAGCTCCTATAATTCACCCCTCCACTTT	CASSRDRGLYSSYNSPLHF
TRBV6-5	-	14	-	TRBJ1-1	TGTGCCAGCAGCCGTGACGGTTTGGAGAAGAAAGCTTTCTTT	CASSRDGLEKKAFF
TRBV7-3	TRBD1	16	-	TRBJ1-3	TGTGCCAGCAGCTTGACAGGGAAAGGACCTGGAAACACCATATATTTT	CASSLTGKGPGNTIYF
TRBV9	TRBD1	15	-	TRBJ2-1	TGTGCCAGCAGCCCTCGGACAGGGGCGGACAATGAGCAGTTCTTC	CASSPRTGADNEQFF
TRBV7-3	-	13	-	TRBJ1-1	TGTGCCAGCAGCCCGACAGCGAACACTGAAGCTTTCTTT	CASSPTANTEAFF